This TCR beta chain is drawn from a study of blood T cell repertoires in COVID-19. V gave up 7 bases and J gave up 10 bases; unmatched junction bases: 9. The CDR3 loop spans 13 amino acids. Germline-derived CDR1 and CDR2 are SGHRS and YFSETQ. Per the original methods: For nucleated cells, counts were estimated from reference gene primer amplification. Assay: immunoSEQ multiplex PCR; the TCRdb copy retains only in-frame clones and omits some. That table is the source of V, J and clone size, and D and trimming were worked out from the DNA. The sample consists of about 250,000 clones, about 86% of them appearing once.

The TCR originated in a man older than 75 with acute or convalescent COVID-19. The sample consisted of peripheral blood. The chain has TRBV5-1 and TRBJ2-1, with TRBD1 identical over 9 bases. The CDR3 is CASRKTGGEEQFF. CDR3 DNA sequence: TGCGCCAGCCGAAAAACAGGGGGCGAAGAGCAGTTCTTC.